This TCR beta chain was sequenced during a study of CD8 T cells in Susac syndrome. In the study overall: Intravenous immunoglobulin alone or corticosteroids were being given to patients with Susac syndrome at blood draw, unless they were therapy-naive.

Sequencing of TCR beta, carried out with a high-throughput approach, was applied to CD8+ and CD4+ T cells from the blood. Negative isolation was applied to CD8+ and CD4+ T cells, and FACS enrichment was applied to TEMRA cells. Looked up from germline, CDR1 is SNHLY and CDR2 is FYNNEI. Trimming removed 6 bases from V and 3 bases from J; junction bases left unmatched: 8. CDR3 length: 15 amino acids. When the RNA was reverse transcribed, random hexamers were used with an input of roughly 0.45 to 1 ug. The amplification used immunoSEQ multiplex PCR on TCR beta CDR3; it spanned 54 Vbeta and 13 Jbeta. Using its own MiXCR run on the immunoSEQ multiplex PCR reads, TCRdb lists one record per CDR3 protein. Seen here are under 200,000 distinct CDR3 sequences, around 94% observed once, and the top ten hold 0.12%.

This TCR came from a human donor with Susac syndrome. The sequenced sample was CD4+ T cells from PBMCs. The chain has TRBV2 and TRBJ2-5; TRBD1 matches at 9 bases. In DNA, the CDR3 is TGTGCCAGCAGCTCACAGGGGGCGCCTAAAGAGACCCAGTACTTC. It codes for CASSSQGAPKETQYF. Using reference TRBV2 and TRBJ2-5 for the parts outside the CDR3, the full variable domain is EPEVTQTPSHQVTQMGQEVILRCVPISNHLYFYWYRQILGQKVEFLVSFYNNEISEKSEIFDDQFSVERPDGSNFTLKIRSTKLEDSAMYFCASSSQGAPKETQYFGPGTRLLVL.